This TCR beta chain emerged from a study of T cells in localized non-small cell lung cancer. Findings and caveats of the study: Overall survival was longer when the density of T cells in the blood was higher. Tumor showed lower T cell clonality than uninvolved adjacent lung, where it was highest. Heterogeneity remains possible because sequencing was limited to only one tumor region. Appearances in adjacent lung were noted for a median approximately 50 of the top 100 tumor clones.

In regard to this clone: Its antigen is still unknown.

Method: immunoSEQ multiplex PCR; TCRdb's copy keeps in-frame clones and lacks some. The sample has 17,000 or so clones, roughly 90% seen once. Per germline, CDR1 MNHNY and CDR2 SVGAGI (reference sequence). Trimming left V 5 bases short and J 10 bases short, with 12 bases between. This CDR3 is 11 amino acids long. Material: peripheral blood, obtained before any cancer treatment. The sequence was collected from a male donor aged 60 or over with stage II squamous cell lung carcinoma. This rearrangement joins TRBV6-6 to TRBJ2-7, with D perhaps TRBD1 (6 bases). DNA for the CDR3: TGTGCCAGCAGTACCCGGGACATCCAGTACTTC. Amino acids: CASSTRDIQYF.